This TCR beta chain comes out of a study of T-cell memory formation after mild COVID-19. Study background: The TCR clusters were mostly specific to one donor. Notes on the study in general: Pre-infection memory harbored some responding clones, suggesting cross-reactive memory joined. Chiefly within CM and EM were the contracting CD4+ clones; CD8+ ones were within EMRA.

Amplification by 5'RACE using constant-segment primers produced TCR alpha and TCR beta cDNA libraries that carried sample barcodes and UMIs. TCRdb independently ran MiXCR on the 5' RACE reads; one entry per CDR3 protein. This table has about 410,000 distinct CDR3 sequences, roughly 18% appearing once. Remarks on this clonotype: The antigen is unknown.

Germline V lookup: CDR1 MDHEN, CDR2 SYDVKM. J was trimmed by 6 bases and V by 2 bases; bases with no gene match: 1. This CDR3 is built from 12 residues. The rearrangement uses TRBV28 and TRBJ2-7; 7 nucleotides align to TRBD1. The source is a man aged 18 to 35 who had mild COVID-19 (a few samples of this study predate the infection). Cell type and time point are not known. Sequencing input: PBMCs or a T cell subset sorted from them (not recorded which). The CDR3 bases are TGTGCCAGCAGTTTAAGACAGGGCGAGCAGTACGTC. It translates to CASSLRQGEQYV.